These 29 T cell receptor beta chains were sequenced from one sample in a study of blood T cell repertoires in COVID-19. Assay used: immunoSEQ multiplex PCR; TCRdb lists only in-frame clones, some missing. Among about 110,000 clones listed, around 85% were seen once. The sequencing sample was made of peripheral blood. The receptors come from a man aged 50-59 years with acute or convalescent COVID-19.

This clone was counted between two and nine times. V gene TRBV9 combines with J gene TRBJ1-5; 8 nucleotides agree with TRBD1. Germline values: CDR1 SGDLS, CDR2 YYNGEE. The CDR3 contains 16 residues. Trimming took 9 bases from V and 9 from J; bases not matched to a gene: 20. The chain's CDR3 is CATRGRWQGSPSPQHF. The CDR3 DNA sequence: TGTGCCACCAGGGGGCGCTGGCAGGGCAGTCCATCGCCCCAGCATTTT. Filled out from reference TRBV9 and TRBJ1-5, the complete variable domain reads DSGVTQTPKHLITATGQRVTLRCSPRSGDLSVYWYQQSLDQGLQFLIQYYNGEERAKGNILERFSAQQFPDLHSELNLSSLELGDSALYFCATRGRWQGSPSPQHFGDGTRLSIL.

J is TRBJ2-7 and V is TRBV30; 7 nucleotides agree with TRBD1. V shed 2 bases, J shed 2 bases, and the junction held 6 bases outside the gene matches. The CDR3 is 14 amino acids. Per germline, CDR1 GTSNPN and CDR2 SVGIG (reference sequence). CDR3 sequence (DNA): TGTGCCTGGAGTATGAACAGGGGAGCCTACGAGCAGTACTTC. Its protein is CAWSMNRGAYEQYF.

The chain couples TRBV7-3 to TRBJ2-2; maybe TRBD2 (5 bases). Germline V lookup: CDR1 SGHTA, CDR2 FQGTGA. V gave up 5 bases and J gave up 2 bases, with 12 bases separating them. The CDR3 is made up of 15 amino acids. The CDR3 coding sequence is TGTGCCAGCAGCCCCGGACTGGGCAACACCGGGGAGCTGTTTTTT. This translates into CASSPGLGNTGELFF.

This sequence joins TRBV18 and TRBJ1-4; TRBD1 aligns across 8 bases. This CDR3 region has 13 residues. Germline V lookup: CDR1 KGHSH, CDR2 LQKENI. Losses at the gene ends were 3 bases for V and 10 bases for J; bases not matched to a gene: 4. The DNA for the CDR3 is TGTGCCAGCTCACCGGGACAGGAAGGAAAACTGTTTTTT. It translates to CASSPGQEGKLFF. The full variable domain, rest sourced from reference TRBV18 and TRBJ1-4, is NAGVMQNPRHLVRRRGQEARLRCSPMKGHSHVYWYRQLPEEGLKFMVYLQKENIIDESGMPKERFSAEFPKEGPSILRIQQVVRGDSAAYFCASSPGQEGKLFFGSGTQLSVL.

In its sample, this clone was seen a few times. The sample has other DNA sequences that encode this CDR3 too. This chain uses TRBV2 with TRBJ2-3; no firm D call. Deletions cut 3 bases from V and 1 base from J, with 5 bases between. This CDR3 is 13 amino acids long. The germline gives CDR1 SNHLY, CDR2 FYNNEI. In DNA, the CDR3 is TGTGCCAGCAGTGATCAGGGCACAGATACGCAGTATTTT. It encodes CASSDQGTDTQYF.

The rearrangement uses TRBV5-6 and TRBJ2-2, with no clear D. The germline V gene encodes CDR1 SGHDT and CDR2 YYEEEE. The CDR3 spans 14 residues. V dropped 3 bases and J dropped 0 bases, with 6 bases sitting between them. The chain's CDR3 is CASSSTANTGELFF. The CDR3 coding sequence is TGTGCCAGCAGCTCCACAGCGAACACCGGGGAGCTGTTTTTT.

This clone has just one count. The CDR3 region has the DNA TGCGCCAGCAGCTTGGACTTTGGGGGCCCGTACCAAGAGACCCAGTACTTC. Protein product: CASSLDFGGPYQETQYF. V usage is TRBV5-1 and J usage is TRBJ2-5, with D maybe TRBD1 (6 bases). Between the trimmed V and J ends, which lost 0 bases and 0 bases, there was a span of 15 bases. This CDR3 spans 17 amino acids. Germline loops: CDR1 SGHRS, CDR2 YFSETQ.

The count of this clone is one. This chain connects TRBV7-3 to TRBJ1-4; 7 bases map to TRBD1. This CDR3 contains 13 residues. CDR1 and CDR2 (germline): SGHTA, FQGTGA. The V and J ends lost 3 bases and 10 bases, in that order; junction bases with no gene match: 5. The CDR3 sequence is CASSFDSGGKLFF. The CDR3 DNA is TGTGCCAGCAGCTTTGACTCAGGGGGAAAACTGTTTTTT. The variable domain in full, with the rest retrieved from reference TRBV7-3 and TRBJ1-4, is GAGVSQTPSNKVTEKGKYVELRCDPISGHTALYWYRQSLGQGPEFLIYFQGTGAADDSGLPNDRFFAVRPEGSVSTLKIQRTERGDSAVYLCASSFDSGGKLFFGSGTQLSVL.

This chain links TRBV4-1 with TRBJ2-1; perhaps TRBD1 as D (5 bases). The CDR3 has 14 residues. The germline CDR1 and CDR2 sequences are MGHRA and YSYEKL. V was trimmed by 3 bases and J by 8 bases, leaving 14 bases between them. The CDR3 reads CASSQAAVRDEQFF. The CDR3 nucleotides are TGCGCCAGCAGCCAGGCGGCGGTCAGGGATGAGCAGTTCTTC.

CDR3 residues: CASSEGAGGSYEQYV. The CDR3 nucleotides are TGTGCCAGCAGTGAAGGAGCGGGGGGTTCCTACGAGCAGTACGTC. This sequence joins TRBV2 and TRBJ2-7; 9 nucleotides line up with TRBD2. This CDR3 region has 15 residues. Trimming cost V 1 base and J 1 base; bases outside gene matches: 2. Germline CDR1 reads SNHLY; CDR2 reads FYNNEI.

CDR3 DNA sequence: TGTGCCAGCAGCTTGGTACAGGGCAATGAGCAGTTCTTC. It translates to CASSLVQGNEQFF. This sequence joins TRBV5-5 and TRBJ2-1, with a tentative D call TRBD1 (6 bases). The CDR3 covers 13 residues. The V end lost 0 bases, the J end lost 6 bases, and 7 bases lay between the germline ends. CDR1 is SGHKS, CDR2 YYEKEE, per germline (reference sequence). The full variable domain, completed using reference TRBV5-5 and TRBJ2-1, is DAGVTQSPTHLIKTRGQQVTLRCSPISGHKSVSWYQQVLGQGPQFIFQYYEKEERGRGNFPDRFSARQFPNYSSELNVNALLLGDSALYLCASSLVQGNEQFFGPGTRLTVL.

The chain joins TRBV19 to TRBJ1-3; D is unresolved. With 10 bases removed from V and 0 bases from J, the gap between germline ends came to 13 bases. The CDR3 runs 14 residues. CDR1 LNHDA and CDR2 SQIVND come from the germline V gene (reference sequence). Written as DNA, the CDR3 is TGTGCCACCGTCGACGGGAGCTCTGGAAACACCATATATTTT. Its protein is CATVDGSSGNTIYF. The complete variable domain, with remaining parts taken from reference TRBV19 and TRBJ1-3, reads DGGITQSPKYLFRKEGQNVTLSCEQNLNHDAMYWYRQDPGQGLRLIYYSQIVNDFQKGDIAEGYSVSREKKESFPLTVTSAQKNPTAFYLCATVDGSSGNTIYFGEGSWLTVV.

The rearrangement uses TRBV5-6 and TRBJ1-2; 8 nucleotides agree with TRBD1. Germline V lookup: CDR1 SGHDT, CDR2 YYEEEE. The CDR3 is made up of 16 amino acids. Trimming cost V 3 bases and J 4 bases; bases outside gene matches: 11. This chain's CDR3 is CASSSPEGQGLYGYTF. The CDR3 nucleotides read TGTGCCAGCAGCTCCCCCGAAGGACAGGGCCTCTATGGCTACACCTTC.

This chain uses TRBV6-6 with TRBJ1-4; 10 bases align to TRBD1. Germline trimming cut 6 bases from V and 6 bases from J; bases unmatched to any gene: 7. This CDR3 contains 15 residues. Germline V gives CDR1 MNHNY, CDR2 SVGAGI (reference sequence). The chain's CDR3 is CASSPSDRGHEKLFF. CDR3 sequence (DNA): TGTGCCAGCAGCCCCAGCGACAGGGGGCATGAAAAACTGTTTTTT.

The V gene is TRBV7-7, the J gene TRBJ1-1; D call uncertain. CDR1 SSHAT and CDR2 FNYEAQ come from the germline V gene (reference sequence). Between the trimmed V and J ends, which lost 3 bases and 7 bases, there was a span of 18 bases. This CDR3 has 15 amino acids. CDR3 amino acids: CASSFAYIKRGEAFF. The DNA for the CDR3 is TGTGCCAGCAGCTTCGCCTACATTAAGCGGGGTGAAGCTTTCTTT.

The genes are TRBV7-2 and TRBJ1-5; D is ambiguous. The CDR3 sequence is 13 residues long. Deletions cut 2 bases from V and 1 base from J, with 3 bases between. The germline V gene encodes CDR1 SGHTA and CDR2 FQGNSA. CDR3 in DNA: TGTGCCAGCAGCTTACAGAGCAATCAGCCCCAGCATTTT. Its translation: CASSLQSNQPQHF. The full variable domain, in which reference TRBV7-2 and TRBJ1-5 provide the parts outside the CDR3, is GAGVSQSPSNKVTEKGKDVELRCDPISGHTALYWYRQSLGQGLEFLIYFQGNSAPDKSGLPSDRFSAERTGGSVSTLTIQRTQQEDSAVYLCASSLQSNQPQHFGDGTRLSIL.

This clone was detected only a few times. This chain links TRBV27 with TRBJ2-7; 9 bases are a match to TRBD1. This CDR3 has 14 residues. With 2 bases clipped from V and 1 base from J, the junction kept 0 bases outside the gene matches. Looked up from germline, CDR1 is MNHEY and CDR2 is SMNVEV (reference sequence). The CDR3 sequence: CASSLGTGSYEQYF. CDR3 DNA: TGTGCCAGCAGTTTAGGGACAGGGTCCTACGAGCAGTACTTC.

The rearrangement uses TRBV9 and TRBJ2-1; possibly TRBD2 for D (6 bases). The CDR3 sequence is 14 residues long. Germline V gene data show CDR1 as SGDLS and CDR2 as YYNGEE. V shed 3 bases and J shed 6 bases, with 13 bases lying between them. CDR3 in amino acids: CASSEGGAFNEQFF. The CDR3, as DNA: TGTGCCAGCAGCGAGGGCGGGGCCTTCAATGAGCAGTTCTTC.

CDR3 in amino acids: CAWSVGTGNGYTF. DNA for the CDR3: TGTGCCTGGAGTGTAGGGACAGGGAATGGCTACACCTTC. V is TRBV30 and J is TRBJ1-2; 9 positions agree with TRBD1. The CDR3 runs 13 residues. J lost 6 bases, V lost 0 bases, and 2 bases had no gene match. In germline, CDR1 is GTSNPN, CDR2 SVGIG (reference sequence).

The chain carries TRBV21-1 and TRBJ1-1; the D call TRBD1 from the table was never checked on the DNA. TRBV21-1 is a pseudogene. CDR3 size: 13 residues. DNA of the CDR3: TGTGCCAGCAGCAAGGACATGAACACTGAAGCTTTCTTT. Amino acid sequence: CASSKDMNTEAFF.

This chain uses TRBV18 with TRBJ1-3; 7 bases fit TRBD1. Germline V gene sequence: CDR1 KGHSH, CDR2 LQKENI. This CDR3 region has 15 residues. V lost 6 bases and J lost 2; bases outside the gene matches: 7. For the CDR3, the DNA is TGTGCCAGCTCGCGACCCGGGACAGCTGGAAACACCATATATTTT. Protein sequence: CASSRPGTAGNTIYF.

V usage is TRBV7-6 and J usage is TRBJ1-3, with 9 bases fitting TRBD1. Trimming cost V 3 bases and J 0 bases; bases outside gene matches: 0. The V gene's germline CDR1 is SGHVS and CDR2 FNYEAQ. CDR3 length: 15 amino acids. The CDR3 here is CASSLGQGSGNTIYF. Here the CDR3 DNA reads TGTGCCAGCAGCTTGGGACAGGGCTCTGGAAACACCATATATTTT.

This chain connects TRBV9 to TRBJ1-1; D perhaps matches TRBD1 (5 bases). Germline CDR1 reads SGDLS; CDR2 reads YYNGEE. V was cut by 1 base and J by 7 bases, with 11 bases left in between. The CDR3 loop spans 13 amino acids. The CDR3 region is CASSVPGRGEAFF. The CDR3 region has the DNA TGTGCCAGCAGCGTACCCGGAAGGGGTGAAGCTTTCTTT.

This clone was seen once. The CDR3 is CASSLETGRNNQETQYF. In nucleotides, the CDR3 is TGTGCCAGCAGCTTAGAAACAGGCCGAAATAACCAAGAGACCCAGTACTTC. V usage is TRBV7-9 and J usage is TRBJ2-5; a possible D gene is TRBD1 (5 bases). CDR1 is SEHNR and CDR2 is FQNEAQ in the germline V gene (reference sequence). The CDR3 spans 17 residues. V was shortened by 1 base and J by 0 bases, with 15 bases between the two germline ends.

The chain is built from TRBV2 and TRBJ1-1, with no clear D. The length of the CDR3 is 11 residues. CDR1 and CDR2 from the germline V gene are SNHLY and FYNNEI. V was trimmed by 7 bases and J by 4 bases, leaving 7 bases between them. The CDR3 loop reads CASIWSTEAFF. The CDR3, as DNA: TGTGCCAGCATCTGGAGCACTGAAGCTTTCTTT.

The chain links TRBV30 to TRBJ2-7; 8 positions agree with TRBD2. CDR3 length: 16 residues. CDR1 and CDR2 (germline): GTSNPN, SVGIG (reference sequence). Losses at the gene ends were 5 bases for V and 7 bases for J; bases not matched to a gene: 19. CDR3 sequence: CAWSSMSGGLVGEQYV. CDR3 DNA: TGTGCCTGGTCGTCGATGAGCGGGGGATTGGTAGGAGAGCAGTACGTC.

This chain uses TRBV24-1 with TRBJ1-5, with D unclear. The CDR3 consists of 14 residues. In germline, CDR1 is KGHDR, CDR2 SFDVKD. Trimming left V 8 bases short and J 0 bases short, with 10 bases between. CDR3 loop: CATTARLSNQPQHF. CDR3 nucleotides: TGTGCCACCACCGCCCGACTTAGCAATCAGCCCCAGCATTTT.

The chain combines TRBV2 with TRBJ2-2; the match to TRBD1 covers 8 bases. The CDR3 covers 15 residues. J gave up 0 bases and V 6 bases, and 3 bases lay outside the gene matches. Germline CDR1 SNHLY, CDR2 FYNNEI. As DNA, the CDR3 is TGTGCCAGCAGGCGGGACAGGTCGAACACCGGGGAGCTGTTTTTT. Translating gives CASRRDRSNTGELFF.

The chain carries TRBV3-1 (or the pseudogene TRBV3-2) and TRBJ2-7; no definite D call. Deletions cut 0 bases from V and 6 bases from J, with 9 bases between. CDR3 length: 13 residues. In germline, CDR1 is LGHDT, CDR2 YNNKEL (reference sequence). This CDR3 reads CASSQDLISEQYF. In DNA, the CDR3 is TGTGCCAGCAGCCAAGATTTGATTAGCGAGCAGTACTTC.